The entry that follows covers one T cell receptor beta chain sequence. What antigen it recognizes has not been identified. Base quality data are lacking; no much larger clone is found one base away. Adults with ileal or ileocolonic Crohn's disease and an indication for ileocolonic resection were eligible for inclusion. Before DNA extraction, whole ileal mucosal biopsies were kept frozen at -80 degrees C. Genomic DNA was extracted from frozen whole biopsies with a TRizol-based method and quantified on a NanoDrop 2000 spectrophotometer. For commercial TCRB immunosequencing, around 500 nanograms of biopsy DNA were submitted for each sample. CDR3 regions were amplified from genomic DNA by Adaptive Biotechnology using a two-step, amplification bias-controlled multiplex PCR. In the first PCR, primers covered every V and J gene segment, and in the second PCR, barcodes and Illumina adapters were added. An Illumina instrument was used to sequence the CDR3 libraries. In the authors' own workflow: Vendor-provided pipelines were combined with custom analysis of raw data in R/Bioconductor under R version 3.3.0. Clonality, which ranges from 0 to 1, was calculated as the inverse of the normalised Shannon entropy across all productive clones. High-frequency clones were defined as the repertoire share of the top 100 clones, retaining only clones passing a 95% confidence test. Repertoire diversity was measured with the Simpson index, and overlap between samples was measured with the Morisita-Horn index. Imported from immuneACCESS, the table was reduced by TCRdb to in-frame sequences with V and J called. These copies leave out some clones; in studies compared against another copy, an unresolved V gene accounts for under half, and the cause of the remainder is not known. Clone size and the V and J calls come from that table; the DNA yielded D and trimming. The sample records a few thousand clones, approximately 68% of which are singletons. Clones ranked in the top ten supply about 12% of the sample.

This sample is drawn from a study of T cell repertoires in ileal Crohn's disease (dated by TCRdb to the late 2010s). About the investigation overall: The median duration of disease was roughly 7.6 years, and at the time of surgery 35% of patients were active smokers. Every patient underwent surgery because of a complication, which was stricturing disease in around 61% of cases and penetrating disease in approximately 40%. Roughly half of the patients were given postoperative therapy, with 11 receiving thiopurines and around 18 receiving anti-TNF agents. The TCR repertoire was analysed in under 70 patients with Crohn's disease drawn from a prospective multicentre cohort. The study was conducted in parallel with a multicentre cohort that was designed to identify predictors of early endoscopic recurrence following ileocolonic resection. A Rutgeerts score higher than i0 was the definition used for endoscopic postoperative recurrence. A total of 170 or so mucosal samples from around 57 patients were sequenced, collected from several sites on the surgical specimen and at postoperative endoscopy. Results the study describes overall, beyond this receptor: Higher percentages of high-frequency clones at the time of surgery were linked to endoscopic recurrence, and every patient with clonality above 26.8% (18/57) had recurrence. Compared with CD4 T cells, sorted CD8 T cells held more high-frequency clones, which suggests that the mucosal expansions were mostly CD8. Compared with non-smokers, patients who were active smokers at surgery showed a significantly higher proportion of clonal expansions (around 24% vs 18%, p=0.02). Mucosal CD4 and CD8 T cells were sorted and sequenced only in a subgroup of patients, whose size was not stated.

Including the terminal cysteine and phenylalanine, the CDR3 comprises 14 residues. Only the CDR3 portion is preserved as DNA: 42 bases, with reading frame beginning at the first base. The germline V gene provides CDR1 SGHTA and CDR2 FQGTGA. Ends trimmed: V by 1 base, J by 10 bases; bases unmatched to a gene: 7. Input material: ileal tissue. Recombination linked TRBV7-3 to TRBJ1-1; 9 of the junction bases match TRBD1. The TCR was taken from an adult with Crohn's disease. This receptor carries the CDR3 CASSLNPGTGRAFF. The nucleotides read TGTGCCAGCAGCTTAAACCCCGGGACAGGGCGAGCTTTCTTT.